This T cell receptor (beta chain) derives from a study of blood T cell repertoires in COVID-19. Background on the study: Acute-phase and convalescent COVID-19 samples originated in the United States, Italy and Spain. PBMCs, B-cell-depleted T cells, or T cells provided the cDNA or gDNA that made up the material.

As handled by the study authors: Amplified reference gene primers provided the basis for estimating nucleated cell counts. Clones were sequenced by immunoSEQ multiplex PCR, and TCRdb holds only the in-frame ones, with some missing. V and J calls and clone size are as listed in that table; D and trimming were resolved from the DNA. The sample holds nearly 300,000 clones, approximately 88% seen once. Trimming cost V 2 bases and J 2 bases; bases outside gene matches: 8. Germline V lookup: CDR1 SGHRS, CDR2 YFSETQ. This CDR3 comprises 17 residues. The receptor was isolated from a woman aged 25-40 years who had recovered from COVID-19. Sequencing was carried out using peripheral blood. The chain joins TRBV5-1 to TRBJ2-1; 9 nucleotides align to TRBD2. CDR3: CASSFLSGGNTYNEQFF. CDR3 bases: TGCGCCAGCAGCTTTCTCAGCGGGGGGAATACCTACAATGAGCAGTTCTTC.